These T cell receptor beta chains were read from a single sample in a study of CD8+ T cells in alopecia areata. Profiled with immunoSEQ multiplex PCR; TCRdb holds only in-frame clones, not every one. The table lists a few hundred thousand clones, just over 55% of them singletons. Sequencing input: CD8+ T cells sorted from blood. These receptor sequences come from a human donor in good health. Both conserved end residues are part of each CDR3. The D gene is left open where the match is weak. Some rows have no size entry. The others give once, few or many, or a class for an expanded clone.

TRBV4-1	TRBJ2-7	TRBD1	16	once	TGCGCCAGCAGCCAAGAACAGGGGTCCAGCTCCTACGAGCAGTACTTC	CASSQEQGSSSYEQYF
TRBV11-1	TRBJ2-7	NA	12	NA	TGTGCCAGCAGCTTAGGGCGGAGCGAGCAGTACTTC	CASSLGRSEQYF
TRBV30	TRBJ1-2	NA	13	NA	TGTGCCTGGGCCGACAGGAACCACTATGGCTACACCTTC	CAWADRNHYGYTF
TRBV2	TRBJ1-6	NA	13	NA	TGTGCCAGCCACCGGGACGTCAATTCACCCCTCCACTTT	CASHRDVNSPLHF
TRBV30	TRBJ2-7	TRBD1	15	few	TGTGCCTGGACTTTGTTACAGGGGGCGCGGAACGAGCAGTACTTC	CAWTLLQGARNEQYF
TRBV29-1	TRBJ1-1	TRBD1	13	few	TGCAGCGTATCGGACAGGGCGAACACTGAAGCTTTCTTT	CSVSDRANTEAFF
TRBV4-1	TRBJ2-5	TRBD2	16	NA	TGCGCCAGCAGCCAAGTGCTAGCGGGGACCCAAGAGACCCAGTACTTC	CASSQVLAGTQETQYF
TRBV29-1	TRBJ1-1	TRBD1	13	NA	TGCAGCGTTTTGACAGGGGGGGACACTGAAGCTTTCTTT	CSVLTGGDTEAFF
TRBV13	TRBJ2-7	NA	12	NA	TGTGCCAGCAGCTTTGGGCAGGGGGAGCAGTACTTC	CASSFGQGEQYF
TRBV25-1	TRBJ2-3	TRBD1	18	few	TGTGCCAGCAGTGAATTCTACATGGACAGGGGTAAAACAGATACGCAGTATTTT	CASSEFYMDRGKTDTQYF
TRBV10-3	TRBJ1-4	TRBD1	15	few	TGTGCCATCAGTGAAGGGGACAGGGAAAATGAAAAACTGTTTTTT	CAISEGDRENEKLFF
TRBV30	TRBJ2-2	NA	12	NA	TGTGCCTGGAGTTGGAACACCGGGGAGCTGTTTTTT	CAWSWNTGELFF
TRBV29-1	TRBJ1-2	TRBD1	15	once	TGCAGCGTTGTTGACAGGGTGGGATCTAACTATGGCTACACCTTC	CSVVDRVGSNYGYTF